The entry below gives a single TCR beta chain sequence along with its context. This clonotype has more than one count but fewer than ten. The antigen this receptor binds is unknown. The input lacks base qualities; no much larger clone sits a single base away. This record belongs to a study of T-cell memory formation after mild COVID-19 (dated by TCRdb to 2020 to 2022). In the study overall: TCR sequence clusters from the two donors were found to be largely donor specific. In a couple of donors, T-cell clones that expanded and contracted after mild COVID-19 were tracked by sequencing TCRalpha and TCRbeta repertoires over time. Two young, previously healthy adult volunteers, one female and one male, were included in the cohort. Findings and caveats that apply to the study as a whole: The study included only a couple of mild cases, and larger cohorts that include severe cases with pre-infection samples were judged to be necessary. Balanced CD4/CD8 phenotypes were observed for clones contracting from day 15 to 85, whereas a bias towards CD4+ was observed for a second wave of clones expanding from day 15 to 37. SARS-CoV-2 specificity of the second-wave clones peaking on day 37 was not confirmed. Some responding clones were detected in pre-infection memory, which suggested that pre-existing cross-reactive memory T cells had joined the SARS-CoV-2 response. Contracting CD4+ clones appeared mostly in the CM and EM memory subsets, whereas CD8+ clones were enriched in EMRA.

Sequencing was carried out with an Illumina NovaSeq 6000. cDNA libraries for TCRalpha and TCRbeta were prepared by 5'RACE using constant-segment primers, with sample barcodes and unique molecular identifiers added. RNA was extracted from every sample with Trizol reagent. Amplification of the libraries took two PCR steps, and the second step added a second sample barcode plus Illumina TruSeq adapters. Libraries were sequenced on an Illumina NovaSeq with 2 x 150 bp paired-end reads. The study's processing was this. With migec v1.2.7, reads were demultiplexed and then collapsed into UMI-guided consensus sequences. With mixcr v2.1.11, UMI consensuses were aligned to TRA and TRB V and J templates and assembled into clonotypes. A clonotype was counted as expanded or contracted only if both edgeR and NoisET called the change significant, with noise models trained on biological replicates. For edgeR calls, a false discovery rate-adjusted p below 0.01 and a log2 fold-change threshold of 1 were applied. As an exploratory analysis of dynamics, max-normalized trajectories of the 1000 most abundant clonotypes were examined by PCA with hierarchical clustering. Each responding clone was given a CD4 or CD8 phenotype based on the CD4+ and CD8+ repertoires, which had been sequenced separately. TCRdb passed the public sequencing reads through fastp at Q25 and MiXCR, retaining productive beta sequences. Each entry is one CDR3 protein sequence, shown with its most common DNA and genes. In this record, the V and J calls reflect TCRdb's handling and not the investigators' own analysis. The sample records roughly 620,000 distinct CDR3 sequences, roughly 18% of which are singletons. Around 12% of the sample is in the top ten clones.

PBMCs were isolated by Ficoll-Paque density gradient centrifugation. This receptor was identified in an adult woman who had mild COVID-19 (a few samples of this study predate the infection). The sample titles of this study are shuffled in the database, so cell type and time point are left out; the donor was told from shared clones. The source material was PBMCs or a T cell subset sorted from them (not recorded which).

The DNA reads TGTGCCAGCAGCTCGCATCCGAACACTGAAGCTTTCTTT. This codes for CASSSHPNTEAFF. The chain links TRBV5-5 with TRBJ1-1, with the D gene call left open. In the germline V gene (reference sequence), CDR1 corresponds to SGHKS and CDR2 to YYEKEE. The CDR3 measures 13 amino acids from cysteine to phenylalanine. The kept DNA is CDR3 alone, 39 bases in frame from the first base. The V end loses 3 bases and the J end loses 1 base, and a stretch of 7 bases separates them.